This TCR beta chain derives from a study of CD4 T cell repertoires in COVID-19. Germline lookup yields CDR1 MGHRA and CDR2 YSYEKL. Trimming stripped 1 base from V and 0 bases from J, with 20 bases between. The CDR3 extends over 19 amino acids. The study, taken as a whole, reports: In SARS-CoV and/or HKU1 spike cultures, between roughly 6 and 27% of SARS-CoV-2 clonotypes reappeared.

This table comes from immunoSEQ multiplex PCR, and its TCRdb copy is limited to in-frame clones, with some not included. The data hold about 75,000 clones, with 83% observed a single time. Turning to this clone: No antigen is known for it.

The sequences come from CD4+ T cells from peripheral blood, collected after recovery from COVID-19. The chain is built from TRBV4-1 and TRBJ2-3; D is ambiguous. This sequence originates from a human donor who had COVID-19. In DNA form, the CDR3 reads TGCGCCAGCAGCCAAGCCAATCGAGCACTACCCCCTAGCACAGATACGCAGTATTTT. It specifies CASSQANRALPPSTDTQYF.